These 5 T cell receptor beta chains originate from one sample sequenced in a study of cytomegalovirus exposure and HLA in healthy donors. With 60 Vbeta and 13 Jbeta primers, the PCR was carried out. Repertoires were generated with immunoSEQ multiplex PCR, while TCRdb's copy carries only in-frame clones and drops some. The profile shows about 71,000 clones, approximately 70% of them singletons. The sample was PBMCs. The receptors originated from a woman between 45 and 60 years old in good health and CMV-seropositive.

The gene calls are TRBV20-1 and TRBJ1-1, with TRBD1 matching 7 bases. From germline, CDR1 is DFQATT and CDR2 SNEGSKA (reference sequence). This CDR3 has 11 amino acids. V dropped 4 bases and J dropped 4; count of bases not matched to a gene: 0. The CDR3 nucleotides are TGCAGTGCTACAGGGGGCACTGAAGCTTTCTTT. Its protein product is CSATGGTEAFF.

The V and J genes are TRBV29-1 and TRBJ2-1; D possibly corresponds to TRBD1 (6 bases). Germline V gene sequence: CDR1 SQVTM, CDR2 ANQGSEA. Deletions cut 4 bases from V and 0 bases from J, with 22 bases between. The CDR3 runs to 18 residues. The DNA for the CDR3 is TGCAGCGTTGTCGAACCGACCGGGACACAATTCTCCTACAATGAGCAGTTCTTC. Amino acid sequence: CSVVEPTGTQFSYNEQFF.

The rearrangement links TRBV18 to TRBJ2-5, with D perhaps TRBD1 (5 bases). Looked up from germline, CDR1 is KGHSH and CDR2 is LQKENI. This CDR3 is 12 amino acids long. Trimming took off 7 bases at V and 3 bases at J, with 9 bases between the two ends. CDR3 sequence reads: CASFGAEETQYF. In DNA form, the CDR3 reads TGTGCCAGCTTTGGGGCGGAAGAGACCCAGTACTTC.

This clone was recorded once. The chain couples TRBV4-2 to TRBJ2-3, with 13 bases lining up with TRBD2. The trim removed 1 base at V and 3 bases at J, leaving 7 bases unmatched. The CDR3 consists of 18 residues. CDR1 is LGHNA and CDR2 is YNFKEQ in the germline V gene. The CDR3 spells CASSQGPGLAGVTDTQYF. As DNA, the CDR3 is TGTGCCAGCAGCCAAGGCCCTGGACTAGCGGGAGTAACAGATACGCAGTATTTT.

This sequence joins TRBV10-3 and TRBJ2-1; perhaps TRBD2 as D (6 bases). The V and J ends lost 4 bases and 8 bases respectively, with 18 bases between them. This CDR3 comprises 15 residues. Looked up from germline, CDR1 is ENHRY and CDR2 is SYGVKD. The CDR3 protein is CAISAGAVLGDEQFF. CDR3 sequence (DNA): TGTGCCATCAGTGCGGGAGCGGTGTTGGGAGATGAGCAGTTCTTC.